A single sample is the source of the 21 T cell receptor beta chains below, sequenced in a study of T cells in Graves' hyperthyroidism and ophthalmopathy. There were TCR beta CDR3 regions amplified from RNA transcripts. First-round RT-PCR with HTBI primers amplified the TCR CDR3 region. TCRdb analysed the multiplex PCR reads with MiXCR anew, one entry per CDR3 protein. The table shows a few hundred thousand distinct CDR3 sequences, with approximately 14% occurring only once. The material sequenced was blood. The receptors here all came from a woman aged 18 to 35 with Graves' hyperthyroidism.

This clonotype came up a few times. The CDR3 loop reads CASSHRVSNQPQHF. The DNA of the CDR3 is TGTGCCAGCAGCCACAGGGTTAGCAATCAGCCCCAGCATTTT. The chain combines TRBV27 with TRBJ1-5, with a tentative D call TRBD1 (6 bases). The ends were cut back, 6 bases at V and 0 bases at J, with 9 bases in the middle. CDR1 and CDR2 from the germline V gene are MNHEY and SMNVEV (reference sequence). The CDR3 runs to 14 residues.

CDR3 bases: TGTGCCAGCAGCGTAGAAGTCTACGGGGGAGCCACAGATACGCAGTATTTT. Translated: CASSVEVYGGATDTQYF. The rearrangement links TRBV9 to TRBJ2-3; tentative D call: TRBD2 (6 bases). The length of the CDR3 is 17 residues. The V gene's germline CDR1 is SGDLS and CDR2 YYNGEE. Deletions cut 0 bases from V and 2 bases from J, with 16 bases between.

This clonotype was detected many times. The gene calls are TRBV19 and TRBJ1-1, with D perhaps TRBD1 (5 bases). V was pared by 5 bases and J by 7 bases, with 14 bases between. There are 13 residues in the CDR3. CDR1 LNHDA and CDR2 SQIVND come from the germline V gene (reference sequence). Here the CDR3 reads CASSRWSGREAFF. CDR3 nucleotides: TGTGCCAGTAGTCGTTGGTCGGGGCGTGAAGCTTTCTTT.

This clonotype was observed at least ten times. The rearrangement links TRBV2 to TRBJ2-5; tentatively, D is TRBD2 (5 bases). Germline CDR1 SNHLY, CDR2 FYNNEI. The CDR3 length is 13 residues. Trimming shortened V by 6 bases and J by 1 base, and 9 bases separated the two germline ends. CDR3 in amino acids: CASRRVTQETQYF. In DNA, the CDR3 is TGTGCCAGCAGGCGGGTAACCCAAGAGACCCAGTACTTC. The full variable domain, completed using reference TRBV2 and TRBJ2-5, is EPEVTQTPSHQVTQMGQEVILRCVPISNHLYFYWYRQILGQKVEFLVSFYNNEISEKSEIFDDQFSVERPDGSNFTLKIRSTKLEDSAMYFCASRRVTQETQYFGPGTRLLVL.

At least ten counts were recorded for this clonotype. The chain employs TRBV20-1 and TRBJ1-2; 8 positions agree with TRBD1. The CDR3 covers 13 residues. V trimming: 5 bases; J trimming: 4 bases; junction bases outside the gene matches: 6. CDR1 and CDR2 (germline): DFQATT, SNEGSKA (reference sequence). The CDR3: CSAEDRGLYGYTF. CDR3 in DNA: TGCAGTGCTGAAGACAGGGGCCTCTATGGCTACACCTTC.

This clonotype occurred many times. V is TRBV20-1 and J is TRBJ2-1, with D uncertain. The V gene lost 3 bases and the J gene lost 9 bases, with 9 bases spanning the gap. The CDR3 extends over 11 amino acids. Germline assignment: CDR1 DFQATT and CDR2 SNEGSKA (reference sequence). CDR3 region: CSASIGVEQFF. CDR3 DNA: TGCAGTGCTAGCATTGGAGTTGAGCAGTTCTTC.

This clonotype turned up a few times. V and J are TRBV5-1 and TRBJ2-2; D unresolved. Trimming removed 3 bases at V and 4 bases at J, with 13 bases between. Per germline, CDR1 SGHRS and CDR2 YFSETQ. This CDR3 contains 15 residues. The CDR3 region is CASSYVGQPTGELFF. DNA for the CDR3: TGCGCCAGCAGCTATGTAGGCCAACCCACCGGGGAGCTGTTTTTT.

With regard to this clonotype: One base away lies a much larger clone, so this may be a sequencing read error. V usage is TRBV4-1 and J usage is TRBJ2-7, with 8 bases that match TRBD2. The CDR3 consists of 13 residues. Germline V gives CDR1 MGHRA, CDR2 YSYEKL. The CDR3 region is CTSSQGTRDEQYF. The CDR3 coding sequence is TGCACCAGCAGCCAAGGGACTAGGGACGAGCAGTACTTC.

The gene calls are TRBV20-1 and TRBJ2-2, with TRBD2 as a possible D gene (6 bases). The ends were cut back, 6 bases at V and 6 bases at J, with 14 bases in the middle. The CDR3 extends over 13 amino acids. The germline V gene has CDR1 DFQATT and CDR2 SNEGSKA (reference sequence). The CDR3 nucleotides are TGCAGTGCAACCGGGACGGGGGCCGGGGAGCTGTTTTTT. Translation: CSATGTGAGELFF.

Only a few counts were recorded for this clonotype. The chain couples TRBV7-9 to TRBJ1-5; possibly TRBD1 for D (5 bases). Germline V gives CDR1 SEHNR, CDR2 FQNEAQ (reference sequence). V was clipped by 6 bases and J by 7 bases, with 13 bases between them. This CDR3 is 13 amino acids long. Written as DNA, the CDR3 is TGTGCCAGCAGGGCGGGGGATTGGCAGCCCCAGCATTTT. This codes for CASRAGDWQPQHF.

This sequence joins TRBV6-2 or TRBV6-3 and TRBJ1-5; a weak D match, TRBD1 (6 bases). Trimming took off 2 bases at V and 3 bases at J, with 14 bases between the two ends. The V gene's germline CDR1 is MNHEY and CDR2 SVGEGT. The CDR3 has 16 residues. CDR3 nucleotide sequence: TGTGCCAGCAGTTACCAGGGGCTTGGGAACAATCAGCCCCAGCATTTT. Protein sequence: CASSYQGLGNNQPQHF.

The chain carries TRBV12-3 or TRBV12-4 and TRBJ1-1; D is possibly TRBD1 (5 bases). The germline V and J ends were trimmed by 7 bases and 4 bases, with 28 bases remaining between them. CDR3 length: 18 amino acids. CDR3: CASNPFGVLGRKTTEAFF. Written as DNA, the CDR3 is TGTGCCAGCAATCCCTTTGGGGTATTGGGACGGAAGACCACTGAAGCTTTCTTT.

This sequence joins TRBV24-1 and TRBJ1-2, with no clear D. V shed 4 bases and J shed 0 bases, with 5 bases lying between them. The CDR3 has 13 amino acids. From germline, CDR1 is KGHDR and CDR2 SFDVKD. The chain's CDR3 is CATSERANYGYTF. As DNA, the CDR3 is TGTGCCACCAGTGAGAGGGCTAACTATGGCTACACCTTC.

This clonotype showed up many times. The rearrangement uses TRBV2 and TRBJ1-2; D remains ambiguous. CDR1 is SNHLY, CDR2 FYNNEI, per germline. The CDR3 contains 14 residues. The V gene lost 1 base and the J gene lost 5 bases, with 11 bases spanning the gap. CDR3 sequence: CASSEEGLGYGYTF. The CDR3 DNA is TGTGCCAGCAGTGAAGAGGGTCTAGGTTATGGCTACACCTTC. The full variable domain, in which reference TRBV2 and TRBJ1-2 provide the parts outside the CDR3, is EPEVTQTPSHQVTQMGQEVILRCVPISNHLYFYWYRQILGQKVEFLVSFYNNEISEKSEIFDDQFSVERPDGSNFTLKIRSTKLEDSAMYFCASSEEGLGYGYTFGSGTRLTVV.

This clonotype was found a few times. The V gene is TRBV6-1, the J gene TRBJ2-3; D is perhaps TRBD2 (5 bases). Germline CDR1 reads MNHNS; CDR2 reads SASEGT. This CDR3 is 13 amino acids long. The V end lost 11 bases, the J end lost 5 bases, and 17 bases lay between the germline ends. The CDR3 spells CAPRNIRGDTQYF. CDR3 in DNA: TGTGCCCCTAGGAATATCCGGGGAGATACGCAGTATTTT.

The chain carries TRBV3-1 and TRBJ2-7; possible D gene TRBD2, 6 bases. The CDR3 spans 17 residues. Trimming stripped 0 bases from V and 3 bases from J, with 18 bases between. Per the germline V gene, CDR1 is LGHDT and CDR2 is YNNKEL (reference sequence). CDR3 protein: CASSQDRSGTHIYEQYF. The CDR3, as DNA: TGTGCCAGCAGCCAAGACAGGTCCGGGACTCACATCTACGAGCAGTACTTC.

Only a few counts were recorded for this clonotype. The V gene is TRBV6-1, the J gene TRBJ1-5; possibly TRBD1 for D (5 bases). Germline CDR1 is MNHNS and CDR2 is SASEGT. The V end was cut by 6 bases, the J end by 6 bases, with 15 bases between. There are 14 residues in the CDR3. The CDR3 coding sequence is TGTGCCAGCAGCTACAGGCAGGCTGCTCAGCCCCAGCATTTT. It translates to CASSYRQAAQPQHF.

This clonotype was found a few times. V is TRBV5-8 and J is TRBJ2-5, with 7 bases that match TRBD2. This CDR3 is built from 16 residues. Unmatched junction bases numbered 14, after V lost 3 bases and J lost 6 bases. CDR1 is SGHTS and CDR2 is YDEGEE in the germline V gene. CDR3 sequence reads: CASSSWILERGKTQYF. CDR3 DNA sequence: TGTGCCAGCAGCTCTTGGATTCTGGAGCGGGGAAAGACCCAGTACTTC.

This clonotype was seen many times. This chain links TRBV20-1 with TRBJ2-7; 8 nucleotides line up with TRBD2. CDR1 DFQATT and CDR2 SNEGSKA come from the germline V gene (reference sequence). V was clipped by 3 bases and J by 5 bases; unmatched bases: 6. The length of the CDR3 is 13 residues. CDR3 region: CSARGTSENEQYF. CDR3 bases: TGCAGTGCTAGGGGGACTAGTGAGAACGAGCAGTACTTC.

The genes are TRBV5-4 and TRBJ2-1; 12 positions agree with TRBD2. Losses at the gene ends were 4 bases for V and 7 bases for J; bases not matched to a gene: 6. The germline V gene encodes CDR1 SGHNT and CDR2 YYREEE (reference sequence). The CDR3 is 15 amino acids. CDR3 nucleotide sequence: TGTGCCAGCAGCCAACAGACTAGCGGGAGTAATGAGCAGTTCTTC. It codes for CASSQQTSGSNEQFF.

The J gene is TRBJ2-2, the V gene TRBV27; TRBD2 matches at 11 bases. This CDR3 comprises 16 residues. Trimming at V came to 8 bases and at J to 3 bases, leaving 8 bases not matched to a gene. The V gene's germline CDR1 is MNHEY and CDR2 SMNVEV (reference sequence). CDR3 bases: TGTGCCAGCGGAGTTAGCGGGAGGGTCGACACCGGGGAGCTGTTTTTT. Translating gives CASGVSGRVDTGELFF.